One and the same sample provided the 17 T cell receptor beta chains below, sequenced in a study of blood T cells in healthy people across ages. Combining a sample-barcoded 5' primer with a J-beta primer mix, a second PCR ran for 7 to 11 cycles. A single record per CDR3 protein comes from TCRdb applying MiXCR to the 5' RACE reads. This table holds under 2 million distinct CDR3 sequences, about 32% found once. The sample was blood. Receptor source: a woman in her twenties or thirties in good health.

A note on this clonotype: The junction does not match germline at one end; this may be a read error. This rearrangement joins TRBV24-1 to TRBJ2-7; TRBD1 might be the D (6 bases). CDR3 size: 14 residues. CDR1 is KGHDR, CDR2 SFDVKD, per germline. Here the CDR3 reads CSAYIRDIPYEQYF. The DNA of the CDR3 is TGCTCCGCTTATATTCGGGACATACCCTACGAGCAGTACTTC.

J is TRBJ1-4 and V is TRBV2; tentatively, D is TRBD1 (6 bases). V shed 4 bases and J shed 6 bases, with 15 bases lying between them. Germline-derived CDR1 and CDR2 are SNHLY and FYNNEI. The CDR3 covers 15 residues. In DNA form, the CDR3 reads TGTGCCAGCAGTGCCCGGACGAGGGGGGATGAAAAACTGTTTTTT. This codes for CASSARTRGDEKLFF.

A remark on this clonotype: The junction differs from germline at one of its ends, possibly a read error. The rearrangement links TRBV10-3 to TRBJ1-1; 8 positions agree with TRBD1. The length of the CDR3 is 13 residues. CDR1 and CDR2 from the germline V gene are ENHRY and SYGVKD. The CDR3 region has the DNA TGTGCCCTCAGCGGGACAGGGAACACTGAAGCTTTCTTT. Translated: CALSGTGNTEAFF.

This clonotype occurred a few times. This sequence joins TRBV29-1 and TRBJ2-1, with 11 nucleotides matching TRBD2. This CDR3 has 15 amino acids. Trimming took 7 bases from V and 6 from J; bases not matched to a gene: 11. Per germline, CDR1 SQVTM and CDR2 ANQGSEA. CDR3 residues: CSAKRGTSGTNEQFF. CDR3 bases: TGCAGCGCCAAAAGGGGGACTAGCGGAACCAATGAGCAGTTCTTC.

Note on this clonotype: Compared with germline, one end of the junction differs, possibly owing to a read error. The V and J genes are TRBV7-3 and TRBJ2-5; 13 nucleotides agree with TRBD2. The V gene's germline CDR1 is SGHTA and CDR2 FQGTGA. CDR3 size: 16 residues. CDR3 protein: CASSLGTSGAQGTQYF. The DNA of the CDR3 is TGTGCCAGCAGCCTCGGGACTAGCGGGGCTCAAGGGACCCAGTACTTC.

The sample holds a few counts of this clonotype. This CDR3 is CASSEPIAAGGRDTQYF. Written as DNA, the CDR3 is TGTGCCAGCAGTGAACCTATCGCCGCGGGGGGGCGAGATACGCAGTATTTT. The V gene is TRBV27, the J gene TRBJ2-3; 9 bases match TRBD2. Trimming at V came to 5 bases and at J to 5 bases, leaving 14 bases not matched to a gene. The CDR3 totals 17 residues. The germline V gene has CDR1 MNHEY and CDR2 SMNVEV (reference sequence).

In its sample, this clonotype was seen many times. This chain links TRBV29-1 with TRBJ2-3; TRBD2 might be the D (6 bases). Trimming stripped 6 bases from V and 2 bases from J, with 15 bases between. The germline CDR1 and CDR2 sequences are SQVTM and ANQGSEA. CDR3 length: 14 amino acids. CDR3 loop: CSVVPGLYTDTQYF. For the CDR3, the DNA is TGCAGCGTCGTACCGGGACTCTACACAGATACGCAGTATTTT.

This clonotype turned up a few times. The chain employs TRBV20-1 and TRBJ2-5; 8 bases line up with TRBD2. Germline V CDR1 and CDR2: DFQATT, SNEGSKA (reference sequence). The junction had 6 bases not matched to a gene; V was cut back by 4 bases and J by 5 bases. CDR3 length: 13 amino acids. CDR3 DNA sequence: TGCAGTGCTACCCGGACTAGCAAGGAGACCCAGTACTTC. Its translation: CSATRTSKETQYF.

The V gene is TRBV28, the J gene TRBJ2-7; the match to TRBD2 covers 7 bases. The CDR3 extends over 13 amino acids. Germline CDR1 is MDHEN and CDR2 is SYDVKM. J lost 2 bases, V lost 9 bases, and 7 bases had no gene match. The CDR3 protein is CASSSGVTYEQYF. The DNA for the CDR3 is TGTGCCAGTTCCAGCGGGGTCACCTACGAGCAGTACTTC. Together with reference TRBV28 and TRBJ2-7, the CDR3 gives the full variable domain: DVKVTQSSRYLVKRTGEKVFLECVQDMDHENMFWYRQDPGLGLRLIYFSYDVKMKEKGDIPEGYSVSREKKERFSLILESASTNQTSMYLCASSSGVTYEQYFGPGTRLTVT.

The CDR3: CASSLLSASGICEQFF. Written as DNA, the CDR3 is TGTGCCAGCAGCCTATTGTCTGCTAGCGGAATCTGTGAGCAGTTCTTC. The chain uses TRBV12-1 and TRBJ2-1; the DNA was not compared with TRBD2, the D call given in the table. TRBV12-1 is a pseudogene segment. The CDR3 covers 16 residues.

V is TRBV18 and J is TRBJ2-3, with D possibly called TRBD1 or TRBD2 (6 bases each). Trimming removed 3 bases from V and 1 base from J, with 14 bases in between. The length of the CDR3 is 16 residues. Germline V gene sequence: CDR1 KGHSH, CDR2 LQKENI. The CDR3 reads CASSPSGARRTDTQYF. CDR3 coding DNA: TGTGCCAGCTCACCTTCGGGGGCGCGGCGCACAGATACGCAGTATTTT.

The chain recombines TRBV20-1 with TRBJ2-7; no definite D call. Germline lookup yields CDR1 DFQATT and CDR2 SNEGSKA (reference sequence). Trimming removed 6 bases from V and 0 bases from J, with 9 bases in between. This CDR3 region has 12 residues. The CDR3 DNA follows: TGCAGTGCCCAGAGGAGCTCCTACGAGCAGTACTTC. This sequence encodes CSAQRSSYEQYF.

The chain employs TRBV19 and TRBJ1-2; 7 bases are shared with TRBD1. Germline CDR1 reads LNHDA; CDR2 reads SQIVND (reference sequence). Trimming removed 5 bases from V and 8 bases from J; junction bases left unmatched: 14. The CDR3 is made up of 15 amino acids. The DNA of the CDR3 is TGTGCCAGTAGTCCTTCTCCGGGACAGCAGACCGGCTACACCTTC. Protein sequence: CASSPSPGQQTGYTF.

The chain employs TRBV6-6 and TRBJ1-2, with 7 bases matching TRBD1. Per the germline V gene, CDR1 is MNHNY and CDR2 is SVGAGI (reference sequence). Trimming at V came to 8 bases and at J to 8 bases, leaving 17 bases not matched to a gene. CDR3 length: 15 amino acids. CDR3 region: CASCQTGIDARGYTF. The CDR3 DNA reads as TGTGCCAGCTGCCAGACAGGGATCGACGCGCGGGGCTACACCTTC.

V and J are TRBV4-1 and TRBJ2-5, with 15 bases matching TRBD2. Germline V lookup: CDR1 MGHRA, CDR2 YSYEKL. This CDR3 region has 17 residues. V lost 0 bases and J lost 6; bases outside the gene matches: 5. This CDR3 is CASSQDSGLAGGKTQYF. The CDR3 DNA sequence: TGCGCCAGCAGCCAAGATTCGGGACTAGCGGGGGGAAAGACCCAGTACTTC.

This clonotype was picked up a small number of times. This chain links TRBV4-1 with TRBJ1-1; D is uncertain. With 3 bases removed from V and 5 bases from J, the gap between germline ends came to 10 bases. Per germline, CDR1 MGHRA and CDR2 YSYEKL. The CDR3 is 13 amino acids. CDR3 in amino acids: CASSHSGRTEAFF. Here the CDR3 DNA reads TGCGCCAGCAGCCACTCCGGGAGGACTGAAGCTTTCTTT.

The chain links TRBV11-2 to TRBJ2-3; 8 positions match TRBD1. Trimming cost V 3 bases and J 6 bases; bases outside gene matches: 8. CDR1 and CDR2 from the germline V gene are SGHAT and FQNNGV. The CDR3 runs to 15 residues. The chain's CDR3 is CASSFVRGLMDTQYF. The CDR3 DNA reads as TGTGCCAGCAGCTTTGTCAGGGGGCTTATGGATACGCAGTATTTT.